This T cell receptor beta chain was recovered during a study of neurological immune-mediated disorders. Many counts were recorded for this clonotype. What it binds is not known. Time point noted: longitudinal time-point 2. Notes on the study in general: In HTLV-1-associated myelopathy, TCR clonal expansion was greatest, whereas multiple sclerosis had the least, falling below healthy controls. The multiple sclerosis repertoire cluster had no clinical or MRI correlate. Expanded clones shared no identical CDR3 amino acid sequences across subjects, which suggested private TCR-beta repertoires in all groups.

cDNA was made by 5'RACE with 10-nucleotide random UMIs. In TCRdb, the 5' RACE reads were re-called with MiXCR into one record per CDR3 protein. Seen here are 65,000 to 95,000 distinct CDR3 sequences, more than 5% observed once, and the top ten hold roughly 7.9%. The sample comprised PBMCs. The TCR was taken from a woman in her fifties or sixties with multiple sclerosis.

The CDR3 bases are TGTGCCAGCACCGTGTATGATGGGCAAGAGACCCAGTACTTC. Its translation: CASTVYDGQETQYF. The genes are TRBV28 and TRBJ2-5; no reliable D call. The germline V and J ends were trimmed by 7 bases and 2 bases, with 14 bases remaining between them. Germline V gives CDR1 MDHEN, CDR2 SYDVKM. The CDR3 has 14 residues.